The 16 T cell receptor beta chains below were found in one sample sequenced in a study of blood T cell repertoires in COVID-19. Data came from immunoSEQ multiplex PCR; TCRdb stores just in-frame clones and leaves some out. The table has approximately 240,000 clones, 75% to 85% seen once; the top ten hold more than 5%. The specimen was peripheral blood. The receptors originated from a human donor in a cohort sampled during active COVID-19.

V is TRBV6-5 and J is TRBJ2-7, with D tentatively TRBD2 (6 bases). Germline lookup yields CDR1 MNHEY and CDR2 SVGAGI. The CDR3 spans 13 residues. V shed 8 bases and J shed 2 bases, with 13 bases lying between them. The CDR3 DNA is TGTGCCAGCGGGGCCGGGAGCACCTACGAGCAGTACTTC. It encodes CASGAGSTYEQYF.

The chain combines TRBV28 with TRBJ2-1; TRBD1 aligns across 7 bases. The ends lost 8 bases at V and 0 bases at J; junction bases unmatched: 4. Germline CDR1 is MDHEN and CDR2 is SYDVKM. The CDR3 sequence is 14 residues long. The CDR3 protein is CASFRGTSYNEQFF. In DNA form, the CDR3 reads TGTGCCAGCTTCAGGGGGACCTCCTACAATGAGCAGTTCTTC.

The V and J genes are TRBV27 and TRBJ2-2; TRBD1 is a possible D gene (5 bases). The V gene's germline CDR1 is MNHEY and CDR2 SMNVEV (reference sequence). V was cut by 8 bases and J by 3 bases, with 16 bases left in between. The CDR3 sequence is 15 residues long. CDR3 residues: CASEKQGPDTGELFF. The CDR3 nucleotides are TGTGCCAGCGAGAAGCAGGGCCCGGACACCGGGGAGCTGTTTTTT.

The chain joins TRBV18 to TRBJ2-2, with a tentative D call TRBD2 (5 bases). Trimming pared 6 bases from V and 4 bases from J, leaving 15 bases between. This CDR3 contains 15 residues. Germline V CDR1 and CDR2: KGHSH, LQKENI. Here the CDR3 DNA reads TGTGCCAGCTCCTCCGGAGGCCGTAGCACCGGGGAGCTGTTTTTT. The encoded protein is CASSSGGRSTGELFF.

The chain combines TRBV10-1 with TRBJ2-7, with 9 bases matching TRBD2. V shed 4 bases and J 4 bases; nucleotides not matched to a gene: 5. From germline, CDR1 is WNHNN and CDR2 SYGVQD (reference sequence). The CDR3 is made up of 14 amino acids. CDR3 DNA: TGCGCCAGCAGTGCCGGCGGGAGGGCATACGAGCAGTACTTC. Protein: CASSAGGRAYEQYF.

The gene calls are TRBV6-5 and TRBJ1-3; D is perhaps TRBD1 (6 bases). The CDR3 has 16 amino acids. Germline V gene lookup returns CDR1 MNHEY and CDR2 SVGAGI. Deletions cut 0 bases from V and 4 bases from J, with 13 bases between. The CDR3 reads CASSYSSQGRGNTIYF. The DNA of the CDR3 is TGTGCCAGCAGTTACTCGAGTCAGGGGCGCGGAAACACCATATATTTT.

The chain combines TRBV3-1 (or the pseudogene TRBV3-2) with TRBJ2-5; D uncertain. Between the trimmed V and J ends, which lost 4 bases and 5 bases, there was a span of 11 bases. This CDR3 region has 13 residues. CDR1 and CDR2 from the germline V gene are LGHDT and YNNKEL (reference sequence). CDR3 sequence reads: CASSPEWPETQYF. The CDR3 DNA reads as TGTGCCAGCAGCCCAGAATGGCCCGAGACCCAGTACTTC.

The chain joins TRBV19 to TRBJ2-3, with a possible D match to TRBD2 (6 bases). CDR3 length: 15 amino acids. V shed 5 bases and J shed 7 bases, with 19 bases lying between them. Germline-derived CDR1 and CDR2 are LNHDA and SQIVND (reference sequence). The CDR3 bases are TGTGCCAGTAGTCTACAGACTAGAGTCCTCAATACGCAGTATTTT. As protein: CASSLQTRVLNTQYF.

The rearrangement joins TRBV7-6 to TRBJ2-1; D ambiguous. Germline CDR1 SGHVS, CDR2 FNYEAQ. The germline V and J ends were trimmed by 0 bases and 2 bases, with 8 bases remaining between them. The CDR3 totals 15 residues. The DNA of the CDR3 is TGTGCCAGCAGCTTAGCGATCAGGACCTACAATGAGCAGTTCTTC. Encoded protein: CASSLAIRTYNEQFF.

The chain combines TRBV5-1 with TRBJ2-7, with 7 bases aligning to TRBD2. Looked up from germline, CDR1 is SGHRS and CDR2 is YFSETQ. The trim removed 4 bases at V and 2 bases at J, leaving 9 bases unmatched. The CDR3 has 15 amino acids. Written as DNA, the CDR3 is TGCGCCAGCAGCCTAGGGGCTAGCGGAACCTACGAGCAGTACTTC. It is translated as CASSLGASGTYEQYF.

The genes are TRBV4-1 and TRBJ2-2; no firm D call. V lost 5 bases, J lost 5 bases, and 15 bases lay in between. The CDR3 is 15 residues long. Germline values: CDR1 MGHRA, CDR2 YSYEKL. CDR3 sequence reads: CASSFPGSQTGELFF. CDR3 in DNA: TGCGCCAGCAGCTTCCCCGGGTCTCAAACCGGGGAGCTGTTTTTT.

CDR3 nucleotide sequence: TGTGCTAGCTACCGGGACAGGGGGCGTAGGGAGCAGTACTTC. Its protein is CASYRDRGRREQYF. The V gene is TRBV12-5, the J gene TRBJ2-7, with 12 bases matching TRBD1. CDR1 and CDR2 from the germline V gene are LGHNT and FRNRAP. V gave up 9 bases and J gave up 7 bases; unmatched junction bases: 10. The CDR3 is 14 residues long.

This sequence joins TRBV5-1 and TRBJ1-1, with 8 nucleotides matching TRBD1. J was trimmed by 4 bases and V by 5 bases; bases with no gene match: 10. CDR3 length equals 15 residues. Germline V lookup: CDR1 SGHRS, CDR2 YFSETQ. DNA of the CDR3: TGCGCCAGCAGAGGACAGGGAGACTCGAGCACTGAAGCTTTCTTT. Translated, it gives CASRGQGDSSTEAFF.

The chain employs TRBV24-1 and TRBJ2-3; a weak D match, TRBD1 (7 bases). Germline CDR1 reads KGHDR; CDR2 reads SFDVKD. This CDR3 is 16 amino acids long. V was clipped by 2 bases and J by 0 bases, with 11 bases between them. The CDR3 sequence: CATSDSGGRSTDTQYF. The CDR3 bases are TGTGCCACCAGTGATTCAGGGGGGAGGAGCACAGATACGCAGTATTTT.

In this sample, this clone turned up a few times. Here the CDR3 DNA reads TGTGCCAGCAGCCCCGGACAGAATTGGCAGCCCCAGCATTTT. It translates to CASSPGQNWQPQHF. The rearrangement joins TRBV3-1 (or the pseudogene TRBV3-2) to TRBJ1-5; D might be TRBD1 (6 bases). The germline V gene has CDR1 LGHDT and CDR2 YNNKEL (reference sequence). V was cut by 4 bases and J by 7 bases, with 14 bases left in between. CDR3 length: 14 amino acids.

This clone was observed a single time. The CDR3 reads CASAPVGQGNGYTF. CDR3 nucleotides: TGTGCCAGCGCCCCTGTCGGGCAGGGGAATGGCTACACCTTC. J is TRBJ1-2 and V is TRBV11-2; the D gene is possibly TRBD1 (6 bases). The ends were cut back, 8 bases at V and 6 bases at J, with 19 bases in the middle. Germline V gene sequence: CDR1 SGHAT, CDR2 FQNNGV. This CDR3 is 14 amino acids long. Looking up the rest from reference TRBV11-2 and TRBJ1-2 gives the full variable domain: EAGVAQSPRYKIIEKRQSVAFWCNPISGHATLYWYQQILGQGPKLLIQFQNNGVVDDSQLPKDRFSAERLKGVDSTLKIQPAKLEDSAVYLCASAPVGQGNGYTFGSGTRLTVV.